The rows below give T cell receptor beta chains drawn from one sample of a study of T cell repertoires in cytomegalovirus infection. The antigens these receptors bind are not known. TCRdb processed the reads anew with MiXCR; each CDR3 protein has one entry. This repertoire shows some 800,000 distinct CDR3 sequences, roughly 29% found once; its top ten account for less than 15%. Here the sequenced sample was cultured CD8+ T cells from PBMCs, taken from culture after CMV antigen stimulation. The receptors stem from a human donor in good health (CMV status not recorded). Some clones in this sample may be carry-over from other donors' samples. The conserved cysteine and the conserved F or W are not part of the CDR3 here. The D gene is left open where the match is weak.

d_call: NA
v_call: TRBV12-5
cdr3_aa: ASGSGSDTEAF

d_call: TRBD2
v_call: TRBV28
cdr3_aa: ASSDRGLRGNEQF

d_call: NA
v_call: TRBV4-1
cdr3_aa: ASSQEVLGQALNYGYT

d_call: NA
v_call: TRBV19
cdr3_aa: ASIGGFTDTQY

d_call: NA
v_call: TRBV5-5
cdr3_aa: ASSLGPTPLH

d_call: NA
v_call: TRBV12-3/TRBV12-4
cdr3_aa: ASSPASGPHRRNTEAF

d_call: TRBD2
v_call: TRBV12-3/TRBV12-4
cdr3_aa: ASSSSGGAPGELF

d_call: TRBD1
v_call: TRBV6-1
cdr3_aa: ASSRGQGLIYEQY

d_call: NA
v_call: TRBV7-6
cdr3_aa: ASSQGTPGTQY

d_call: NA
v_call: TRBV12-3/TRBV12-4
cdr3_aa: ASSFYGPRDTYNEQF

d_call: NA
v_call: TRBV28
cdr3_aa: ASTPLPRYNEQF

d_call: NA
v_call: TRBV7-2
cdr3_aa: ASSAPEPSYNEQF

d_call: NA
v_call: TRBV5-3
cdr3_aa: ASSFVWDFQETQY

d_call: NA
v_call: TRBV18
cdr3_aa: ASSPGTQSYEQY

d_call: NA
v_call: TRBV27
cdr3_aa: ASSLSFGVVEAF

d_call: TRBD1
v_call: TRBV7-9
cdr3_aa: ASSLEGTGGRDTQY

d_call: TRBD2
v_call: TRBV12-3/TRBV12-4
cdr3_aa: ASSATSGGRTGELF

d_call: TRBD1
v_call: TRBV6-2/TRBV6-3
cdr3_aa: ASSNRTGGWRETQY

d_call: TRBD2
v_call: TRBV6-6
cdr3_aa: ASSYLAGDAGELF

d_call: NA
v_call: TRBV27
cdr3_aa: ASTNRATPGFGYGYT

d_call: NA
v_call: TRBV6-2/TRBV6-3
cdr3_aa: ASQSGRSNTEAF

d_call: TRBD1
v_call: TRBV4-1
cdr3_aa: ASSPYGAGGSYEQY

d_call: TRBD1
v_call: TRBV5-6
cdr3_aa: ASSLGPTGSDTQY

d_call: NA
v_call: TRBV5-4
cdr3_aa: ASSFFGAGHGYT

d_call: NA
v_call: TRBV7-8
cdr3_aa: ASSGRQRTASTDTQY

d_call: NA
v_call: TRBV4-1
cdr3_aa: ASSQEGRGMSLGELF

d_call: NA
v_call: TRBV2
cdr3_aa: ASSEVDGRGEAF

d_call: NA
v_call: TRBV4-1
cdr3_aa: ASSQDMGATQY

d_call: NA
v_call: TRBV6-1
cdr3_aa: ASSGRSFSYEQY

d_call: TRBD1
v_call: TRBV7-9
cdr3_aa: ASSSTGTAGYGYT

d_call: NA
v_call: TRBV7-8
cdr3_aa: ASSLVGQLSGANVLT

d_call: TRBD2
v_call: TRBV27
cdr3_aa: ASRFAGGGTDTQY

d_call: TRBD1
v_call: TRBV7-8
cdr3_aa: ASSLPTGPLHDEQF

d_call: NA
v_call: TRBV6-2/TRBV6-3
cdr3_aa: ASSYGASGAPQH

d_call: NA
v_call: TRBV28
cdr3_aa: ASSSLILHATNEKLF

d_call: TRBD2
v_call: TRBV12-3/TRBV12-4
cdr3_aa: ASRQTSGGWETQY

d_call: NA
v_call: TRBV6-8
cdr3_aa: ASSFKGEKAGELF

d_call: NA
v_call: TRBV14
cdr3_aa: ASSQAGAVDEQF

d_call: NA
v_call: TRBV27
cdr3_aa: ASSPWGVVSETQY

d_call: NA
v_call: TRBV4-1
cdr3_aa: ASSHDPPQRGGEQF

d_call: NA
v_call: TRBV7-4
cdr3_aa: ASSLGRQTQY

d_call: TRBD1
v_call: TRBV9
cdr3_aa: ASSVGQAVDTQY

d_call: TRBD1
v_call: TRBV7-8
cdr3_aa: ASSGRQGPNEKLF

d_call: NA
v_call: TRBV7-6
cdr3_aa: ASSAAGPNTEAF

d_call: NA
v_call: TRBV15
cdr3_aa: ATGSKGKYGYT

d_call: NA
v_call: TRBV27
cdr3_aa: ASSPQSSSYNSPLH

d_call: TRBD2
v_call: TRBV7-8
cdr3_aa: ASSAYGDGGAGIYEQY

d_call: NA
v_call: TRBV7-6
cdr3_aa: ASSSPHGPSYNEQS